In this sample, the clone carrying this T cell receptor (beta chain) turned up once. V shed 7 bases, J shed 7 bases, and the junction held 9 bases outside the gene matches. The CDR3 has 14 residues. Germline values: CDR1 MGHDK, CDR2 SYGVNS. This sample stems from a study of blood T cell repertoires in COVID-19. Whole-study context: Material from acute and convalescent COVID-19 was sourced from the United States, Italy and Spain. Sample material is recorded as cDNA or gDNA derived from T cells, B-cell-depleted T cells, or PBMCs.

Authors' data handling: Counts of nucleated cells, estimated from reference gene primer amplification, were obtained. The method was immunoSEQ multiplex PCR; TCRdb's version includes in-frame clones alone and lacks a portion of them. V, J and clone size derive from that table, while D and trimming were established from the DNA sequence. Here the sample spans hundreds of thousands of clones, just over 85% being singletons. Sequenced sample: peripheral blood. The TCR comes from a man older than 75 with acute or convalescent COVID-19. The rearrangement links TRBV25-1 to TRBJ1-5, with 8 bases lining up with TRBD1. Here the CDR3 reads CASKGAQGEQPQHF. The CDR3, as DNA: TGTGCCAGCAAGGGTGCACAGGGGGAACAGCCCCAGCATTTT.